This note documents a single T cell receptor (beta chain) sequence. No antigen is known for it. Base qualities were left out, and no much larger clone turns up one base away. The sample comes from a study of vaccination and CD4 T cells after COVID-19 (dated by TCRdb to 2022 to 2024). Turning to the overall study: The convalescent cohort comprised six males and four females, including two Hispanic individuals, seven Caucasians, two Asians and one multiracial person. Participants got two doses of the Pfizer-BioNTech BNT162b2 vaccine (n=8) or two doses of the Moderna mRNA-1273 vaccine (n=2). For stimulating the cultures, overlapping spike peptide pools were used, derived from SARS-CoV-2 as well as from the common cold coronaviruses HCoV-NL63, HCoV-OC43 and HCoV-229E. The time from the second vaccine dose to post-vaccine blood sampling had a median of around 72 days and ranged from about 14 to 250 days. Memory CD4+ T cell crossreactivity between SARS-CoV-2 and common cold coronavirus spike proteins was assessed at the TCR clonotype level in an earlier paper using these donors. Post-COVID blood samples were collected from convalescent patients a median of roughly 100 days after diagnosis, with a range of about 30 to 161 days. The spike-specific CD4+ TCR repertoire was compared before and after mRNA vaccination in 10 to 11 COVID-19 convalescent patients and a handful of infection-naive healthy vaccine recipients. Control cultures received a CEFX viral epitope pool as the positive control, an HIV-1 Nef peptide pool as the negative control, or no peptide. Broader findings and caveats from the paper: Among convalescent patients, a median roughly 90% of the SARS-CoV-2-reactive clones seen after vaccination appeared only after vaccination, which suggests priming specific to the vaccine. Only a relatively small number of convalescent patients were included in the study, and early timepoints following natural infection were not analyzed. The median number of SARS-CoV-2-reactive clonotypes rose from 20 to 25 after infection to roughly 38 after vaccination, but the change was not significant. Of the vaccine-specific clones found in convalescent patients, nearly all (304 of 307) were mono-reactive for SARS-CoV-2 spike instead of being cross-reactive with common cold coronaviruses.

Receptors were amplified or captured by PCR. At the Johns Hopkins FTIC core, DNA from the cultured CD4+ T cells underwent TCR sequencing with the Oncomine TCR Beta short-read assay. The QIAamp micro DNA kit was used to extract genomic DNA from the cultured CD4+ T cells. Oncomine TCR Beta libraries made from cultured CD4+ T cells were pooled using unique dual indexes and sequenced on an Illumina iSeq 100. As for the original processing: Non-productive sequences were removed, and CDR3s not starting with C, not ending with F or W, or shorter than 7 amino acids were discarded. Antigen-specific clonotypes were identified with the MANAFEST web application by comparing peptide-stimulated wells with reference and other culture wells. To be called positive, a clone needed an FDR below 0.05, an odds ratio above 5, and a productive frequency above 0.1% in at least two of three replicate wells. Cross-reactive clonotypes were defined as significantly expanded in both SARS-CoV-2 spike wells and at least one common cold coronavirus spike condition. Similarity between CDR3 sequences was evaluated in R version 3.6.1 using Levenshtein distances (stringdist) and unrooted phylogenetic trees (ape). The raw public reads went through TCRdb reprocessing: fastp at Q25, MiXCR clone calling, in-frame beta chains kept. One record per CDR3 amino acid sequence lists the most common genes and DNA. The V and J calls reflect TCRdb's pipeline rather than the authors' work. Here the sample has 2,000 or so distinct CDR3 sequences; about 20% occur a single time. The ten largest clones capture roughly 60% of the sample.

The sample's treatment or condition, from its label and the paper: approximately nine-day PBMC culture with coronavirus spike peptide pools or control peptides (ViraFEST assay). CD4+ T cells from unexposed donors were collected before the COVID-19 pandemic (2011-2018). The ViraFEST assay, used in the study, expanded antigen-specific T cells with peptide pools and then identified the expanded clonotypes through TCR sequencing. Each well held approximately 2 million PBMCs cultured in IMDM containing approximately 5% human AB serum and roughly 10 IU/ml IL-2, with around 9.2 ug/ml peptide pools added. On days 3 and 7, half of the culture medium was replaced with fresh IL-2-containing medium. CD4+ T cells were isolated after around ten days of culture through negative selection using the EasySep CD4+ T cell isolation kit. As far as cell numbers permitted, CD4+ T cells from unexposed donors were tested for reactivity against SARS-CoV-2 S and N as well as four spike pools from common cold coronaviruses. Ficoll-Paque Plus gradient centrifugation was used to isolate PBMCs from whole blood, and the isolated PBMCs were then either used fresh or cryopreserved at -140C. In general, triplicate wells were set up for every culture condition. Leukapheresis product for the unexposed donors was purchased commercially.

Including the terminal cysteine and phenylalanine, the CDR3 comprises 16 residues. CDR3 DNA only is kept here, 48 bases in frame from base 1. CDR1 and CDR2 are drawn from the germline V gene: MGHRA, YSYEKL. Deletion took 0 bases off V and 5 bases off J, with a span of 16 bases between the germline ends. The receptor's source is a human donor in good health. Specimen: CD4+ T cells from blood, cultured in vitro. The V and J genes are TRBV4-1 and TRBJ1-2; TRBD1 is possibly the D segment (5 matching bases). The nucleotide sequence is given as TGCGCCAGCAGCCAAGACTACTCCCGAGGGGATTATGGCTACACCTTC. Its protein is CASSQDYSRGDYGYTF.